These 27 T cell receptor beta chains were sequenced from one sample in a study of cytomegalovirus exposure and HLA in healthy donors. Primers included in the PCR were 60 Vbeta and 13 Jbeta primers. Produced via immunoSEQ multiplex PCR; TCRdb's table is partial and in-frame only. The table shows approximately 140,000 clones, with about 80% occurring only once. The sequencing input was PBMCs. Receptor source: a boy aged 2 to 10 in good health and CMV-seronegative.

The V call is TRBV9, the J call TRBJ1-6, with TRBD1 matching 8 bases. This CDR3 has 15 residues. V was pared by 3 bases and J by 7 bases, with 6 bases of the junction left unmatched. The germline V gene encodes CDR1 SGDLS and CDR2 YYNGEE. The CDR3 loop is CASSATGDSNSPLHF. The CDR3 DNA follows: TGTGCCAGCAGCGCGACAGGGGATTCCAATTCACCCCTCCACTTT. Together with reference TRBV9 and TRBJ1-6, the CDR3 gives the full variable domain: DSGVTQTPKHLITATGQRVTLRCSPRSGDLSVYWYQQSLDQGLQFLIQYYNGEERAKGNILERFSAQQFPDLHSELNLSSLELGDSALYFCASSATGDSNSPLHFGNGTRLTVT.

The V and J genes are TRBV7-2 and TRBJ1-6, with 8 bases lining up with TRBD1. The CDR3 length is 15 residues. From germline, CDR1 is SGHTA and CDR2 FQGNSA. The ends lost 1 base at V and 10 bases at J; junction bases unmatched: 6. The DNA of the CDR3 is TGTGCCAGCAGCTTAGGGAGGACAGGGAGATCACCCCTCCACTTT. This codes for CASSLGRTGRSPLHF.

The chain joins TRBV5-4 to TRBJ1-1; 7 bases align to TRBD1. This CDR3 contains 15 residues. Looked up from germline, CDR1 is SGHNT and CDR2 is YYREEE (reference sequence). Trimming took 6 bases from V and 7 from J; bases not matched to a gene: 15. This CDR3 is CASTRTAWDSNEAFF. CDR3 coding DNA: TGTGCCAGCACGAGGACAGCGTGGGACAGTAATGAAGCTTTCTTT.

This clone was seen just once. This sequence joins TRBV2 and TRBJ2-4, with D tentatively TRBD2 (6 bases). V was shortened by 1 base and J by 7 bases, with 14 bases between the two germline ends. This CDR3 comprises 15 residues. Germline V lookup: CDR1 SNHLY, CDR2 FYNNEI. In DNA form, the CDR3 reads TGTGCCAGCAGTGAAGGTCCGGGGGTTGTTAACATTCAGTACTTC. This sequence encodes CASSEGPGVVNIQYF.

This chain connects TRBV9 to TRBJ2-2; possibly TRBD2 for D (5 bases). There are 17 residues in the CDR3. Trimming left V 4 bases short and J 0 bases short, with 16 bases between. Germline CDR1 and CDR2: SGDLS and YYNGEE. The CDR3 sequence: CASSPQRSPANTGELFF. Written as DNA, the CDR3 is TGTGCCAGCAGCCCTCAGCGGAGCCCCGCGAACACCGGGGAGCTGTTTTTT.

The chain couples TRBV5-1 to TRBJ2-1; TRBD2 matches 7 bases. Germline CDR1 is SGHRS and CDR2 is YFSETQ. V gave up 1 base and J gave up 5 bases; unmatched junction bases: 3. The CDR3 runs to 14 residues. The CDR3 sequence: CASSLLRENNEQFF. The CDR3 nucleotides read TGCGCCAGCAGCTTGTTGCGGGAGAACAATGAGCAGTTCTTC. The full variable domain, with the rest looked up from reference TRBV5-1 and TRBJ2-1, is KAGVTQTPRYLIKTRGQQVTLSCSPISGHRSVSWYQQTPGQGLQFLFEYFSETQRNKGNFPGRFSGRQFSNSRSEMNVSTLELGDSALYLCASSLLRENNEQFFGPGTRLTVL.

The J gene is TRBJ1-1, the V gene TRBV7-6; TRBD1 is a possible D gene (5 bases). Germline CDR1 and CDR2: SGHVS and FNYEAQ. The ends were cut back, 0 bases at V and 5 bases at J, with 25 bases in the middle. The CDR3 has 19 amino acids. The CDR3 sequence is CASSLALIGAGGKGTEAFF. The CDR3 coding sequence is TGTGCCAGCAGCTTAGCGCTAATTGGGGCAGGTGGGAAAGGAACTGAAGCTTTCTTT.

This clone was observed a single time. The chain uses TRBV27 and TRBJ2-2; D unclear. Trimming removed 5 bases from V and 1 base from J, with 8 bases in between. The CDR3 sequence is 14 residues long. Germline CDR1 is MNHEY and CDR2 is SMNVEV (reference sequence). The CDR3 DNA reads as TGTGCCAGCAGTCAAAACATGAACACCGGGGAGCTGTTTTTT. Translated: CASSQNMNTGELFF.

The rearrangement uses TRBV19 and TRBJ2-3; 7 positions match TRBD1. The CDR3 is 15 amino acids. Germline V gene lookup returns CDR1 LNHDA and CDR2 SQIVND (reference sequence). J gave up 0 bases and V 3 bases, and 3 bases lay outside the gene matches. CDR3 sequence: CASSIRGSSTDTQYF. The CDR3 region has the DNA TGTGCCAGTAGTATCAGGGGGTCTAGCACAGATACGCAGTATTTT.

This clone occurred a few times. The rearrangement uses TRBV30 and TRBJ2-2; D might be TRBD1 (7 bases). The CDR3 length is 15 residues. Trimming stripped 2 bases from V and 5 bases from J, with 15 bases between. Germline values: CDR1 GTSNPN, CDR2 SVGIG (reference sequence). The CDR3 coding sequence is TGTGCCTGGAGTAGGGGGGACAGAGAGACCGGGGAGCTGTTTTTT. Amino acid sequence: CAWSRGDRETGELFF. Using reference TRBV30 and TRBJ2-2 for the parts outside the CDR3, the full variable domain is SQTIHQWPATLVQPVGSPLSLECTVEGTSNPNLYWYRQAAGRGLQLLFYSVGIGQISSEVPQNLSASRPQDRQFILSSKKLLLSDSGFYLCAWSRGDRETGELFFGEGSRLTVL.

The chain employs TRBV6-5 and TRBJ2-7, with 10 bases lining up with TRBD1. The CDR3 spans 16 residues. After removal of 0 bases from V and 2 bases from J, the junction contained 4 bases not matched to a gene. Germline values: CDR1 MNHEY, CDR2 SVGAGI. CDR3 DNA: TGTGCCAGCAGTTACTCTGTGGGGACAGGGGCCTACGAGCAGTACTTC. It codes for CASSYSVGTGAYEQYF.

This clone was picked up a small number of times. The chain uses TRBV7-2 and TRBJ1-5, with D maybe TRBD1 (6 bases). Germline values: CDR1 SGHTA, CDR2 FQGNSA. Trimming stripped 1 base from V and 6 bases from J, with 13 bases between. The CDR3 consists of 15 residues. The CDR3 DNA is TGTGCCAGCAGCTTAGACAGGGCGGCGGGTCAGCCCCAGCATTTT. As protein: CASSLDRAAGQPQHF.

This chain uses TRBV28 with TRBJ2-6, with 12 bases matching TRBD2. CDR1 and CDR2 from the germline V gene are MDHEN and SYDVKM. The CDR3 length is 19 residues. The V segment lost 1 base and the J segment 2 bases; nucleotides outside the gene matches: 6. The CDR3 coding sequence is TGTGCCAGCAGTTTATTTCTAGCGGGAGGGACCCCTGGGGCCAACGTCCTGACTTTC. It specifies CASSLFLAGGTPGANVLTF.

V is TRBV5-4 and J is TRBJ2-3; tentatively, D is TRBD2 (6 bases). CDR1 and CDR2 from the germline V gene are SGHNT and YYREEE (reference sequence). V lost 5 bases and J lost 0, with 13 bases in between. The CDR3 consists of 15 residues. CDR3 sequence (DNA): TGTGCCAGCAGAGCCCCTAGCGACAGCACAGATACGCAGTATTTT. It codes for CASRAPSDSTDTQYF.

This clone came up once. CDR3 sequence reads: CATSREGGSSFSGNTIYF. CDR3 sequence (DNA): TGTGCCACCAGCAGAGAAGGGGGCAGCTCATTCTCTGGAAACACCATATATTTT. The V gene is TRBV15, the J gene TRBJ1-3; TRBD1 matches at 7 bases. The CDR3 extends over 18 amino acids. Germline V gene data show CDR1 as LNHNV and CDR2 as YYDKDF (reference sequence). The junction had 8 bases not matched to a gene; V was cut back by 0 bases and J by 0 bases.

A word on this clone: Distinct nucleotide sequences in the sample also encode this CDR3. V usage is TRBV6-5 and J usage is TRBJ1-4; unclear D gene. The CDR3 length is 14 residues. The germline V gene has CDR1 MNHEY and CDR2 SVGAGI. Trimming took off 6 bases at V and 6 bases at J, with 14 bases between the two ends. The CDR3 spells CASSSTGRDEKLFF. The CDR3 bases are TGTGCCAGCAGCTCCACGGGGAGGGATGAAAAACTGTTTTTT.

This chain joins TRBV5-1 and TRBJ2-2; D may be TRBD1 (5 bases). The CDR3 length is 14 residues. V was clipped by 4 bases and J by 5 bases, with 12 bases between them. The germline V gene encodes CDR1 SGHRS and CDR2 YFSETQ. The CDR3 loop is CASSPGQETGELFF. The CDR3 coding sequence is TGCGCCAGCAGCCCAGGGCAGGAGACCGGGGAGCTGTTTTTT. The full variable domain, rest sourced from reference TRBV5-1 and TRBJ2-2, is KAGVTQTPRYLIKTRGQQVTLSCSPISGHRSVSWYQQTPGQGLQFLFEYFSETQRNKGNFPGRFSGRQFSNSRSEMNVSTLELGDSALYLCASSPGQETGELFFGEGSRLTVL.

The chain employs TRBV7-6 and TRBJ2-2; D call uncertain. This CDR3 spans 12 amino acids. Germline-derived CDR1 and CDR2 are SGHVS and FNYEAQ. Trimming cost V 7 bases and J 2 bases, with 5 bases left between them. The CDR3 loop reads CASTFNTGELFF. The CDR3 bases are TGTGCCAGCACTTTCAACACCGGGGAGCTGTTTTTT.

In this sample, this clone turned up a few times. CDR3 bases: TGCGCCAGCAGCTTAACCCCTAGCGTTACGGACATTCAGTACTTC. It encodes CASSLTPSVTDIQYF. V and J are TRBV4-1 and TRBJ2-4, with D maybe TRBD2 (6 bases). CDR1 is MGHRA, CDR2 YSYEKL, per germline. CDR3 length: 15 amino acids. Trimming took off 5 bases at V and 8 bases at J, with 19 bases between the two ends.

The V call is TRBV27, the J call TRBJ2-3, with D unclear. CDR1 and CDR2 (germline): MNHEY, SMNVEV (reference sequence). CDR3 length equals 12 residues. Trimming took off 6 bases at V and 5 bases at J, with 9 bases between the two ends. The CDR3 is CASSLNGDTQYF. The DNA for the CDR3 is TGTGCCAGCAGCCTAAATGGAGATACGCAGTATTTT.

The chain carries TRBV7-9 and TRBJ1-2, with D possibly TRBD1 on 5 matching bases. Germline V gives CDR1 SEHNR, CDR2 FQNEAQ (reference sequence). This CDR3 region has 15 residues. The V and J ends lost 1 base and 7 bases respectively, with 16 bases between them. The CDR3 loop is CASSLGLVAGSGYTF. In DNA, the CDR3 is TGTGCCAGCAGCTTAGGGCTGGTCGCAGGGTCTGGCTACACCTTC. Looking up the rest from reference TRBV7-9 and TRBJ1-2 gives the full variable domain: DTGVSQNPRHKITKRGQNVTFRCDPISEHNRLYWYRQTLGQGPEFLTYFQNEAQLEKSRLLSDRFSAERPKGSFSTLEIQRTEQGDSAMYLCASSLGLVAGSGYTFGSGTRLTVV.

The chain is built from TRBV6-1 and TRBJ1-3, with 12 nucleotides matching TRBD1. The CDR3 sequence is 15 residues long. Germline CDR1 is MNHNS and CDR2 is SASEGT. V lost 10 bases and J lost 7; bases outside the gene matches: 11. The CDR3: CATQTGTGGWNTIYF. The CDR3 DNA reads as TGTGCCACACAGACCGGGACAGGGGGCTGGAACACCATATATTTT.

This clone was seen a single time. The chain couples TRBV23-1 to TRBJ1-1; 11 nucleotides match TRBD1. TRBV23-1 is identified as an open reading frame with a role that is uncertain. The CDR3 length is 17 residues. V was clipped by 1 base and J by 7 bases; unmatched bases: 11. CDR3 coding DNA: TGCGCCAGCAGTCAATACTCTGGACAGGGGGCTATAGTTGAAGCTTTCTTT. Protein product: CASSQYSGQGAIVEAFF.

In DNA, the CDR3 is TGTGCCAGCAGTCGGTCCCGGGGACAGGCTTTCTTT. Translation: CASSRSRGQAFF. This chain joins TRBV28 and TRBJ1-1, with 7 positions matching TRBD1. Germline V gene lookup returns CDR1 MDHEN and CDR2 SYDVKM. V was pared by 5 bases and J by 11 bases, with 8 bases of the junction left unmatched. The CDR3 covers 12 residues. Variable domain in full (rest from reference TRBV28 and TRBJ1-1): DVKVTQSSRYLVKRTGEKVFLECVQDMDHENMFWYRQDPGLGLRLIYFSYDVKMKEKGDIPEGYSVSREKKERFSLILESASTNQTSMYLCASSRSRGQAFFGQGTRLTVV.

The rearrangement joins TRBV14 to TRBJ1-2, with 8 bases that match TRBD1. There are 13 residues in the CDR3. V dropped 4 bases and J dropped 7; count of bases not matched to a gene: 5. Germline V lookup: CDR1 SGHDN, CDR2 FVKESK. CDR3 sequence reads: CASSLPTGAGYTF. In DNA form, the CDR3 reads TGTGCCAGCAGCCTACCGACAGGGGCTGGCTACACCTTC.

V and J are TRBV6-5 and TRBJ1-1; TRBD1 matches 10 bases. Germline CDR1 reads MNHEY; CDR2 reads SVGAGI. Trimming at V came to 0 bases and at J to 4 bases, leaving 5 bases not matched to a gene. This CDR3 region has 16 residues. The CDR3 DNA reads as TGTGCCAGCAGTTACTCCCGACAGGGGGCAATCACTGAAGCTTTCTTT. This codes for CASSYSRQGAITEAFF.

The V and J genes are TRBV11-2 and TRBJ1-2; 8 positions agree with TRBD1. With 5 bases clipped from V and 6 bases from J, the junction kept 14 bases outside the gene matches. The CDR3 contains 16 residues. Germline V gene sequence: CDR1 SGHAT, CDR2 FQNNGV. CDR3 protein: CASSPNPDQGAHGYTF. CDR3 nucleotides: TGTGCCAGCAGCCCCAACCCGGATCAGGGGGCACATGGCTACACCTTC.